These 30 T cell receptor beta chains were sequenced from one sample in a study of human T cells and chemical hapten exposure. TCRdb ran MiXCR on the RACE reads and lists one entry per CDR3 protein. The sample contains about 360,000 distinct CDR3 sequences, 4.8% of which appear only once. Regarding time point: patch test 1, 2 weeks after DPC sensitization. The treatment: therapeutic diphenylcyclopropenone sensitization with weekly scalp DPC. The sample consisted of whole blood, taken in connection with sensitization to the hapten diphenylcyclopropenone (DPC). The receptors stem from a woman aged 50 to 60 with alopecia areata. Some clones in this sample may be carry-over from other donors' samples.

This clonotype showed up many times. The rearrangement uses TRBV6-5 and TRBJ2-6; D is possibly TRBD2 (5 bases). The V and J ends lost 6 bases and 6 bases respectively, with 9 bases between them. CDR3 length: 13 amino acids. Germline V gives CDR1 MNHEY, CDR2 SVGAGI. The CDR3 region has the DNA TGTGCCAGCAGGGAGGTTGAGGCCAACGTCCTGACTTTC. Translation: CASREVEANVLTF.

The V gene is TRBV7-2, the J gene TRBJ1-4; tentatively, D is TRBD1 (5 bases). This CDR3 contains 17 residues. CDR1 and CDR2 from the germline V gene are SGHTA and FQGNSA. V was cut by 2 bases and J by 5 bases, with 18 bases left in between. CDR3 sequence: CASSLTGVQDTNEKLFF. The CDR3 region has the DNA TGTGCCAGCAGCTTAACCGGTGTTCAGGACACCAATGAAAAACTGTTTTTT.

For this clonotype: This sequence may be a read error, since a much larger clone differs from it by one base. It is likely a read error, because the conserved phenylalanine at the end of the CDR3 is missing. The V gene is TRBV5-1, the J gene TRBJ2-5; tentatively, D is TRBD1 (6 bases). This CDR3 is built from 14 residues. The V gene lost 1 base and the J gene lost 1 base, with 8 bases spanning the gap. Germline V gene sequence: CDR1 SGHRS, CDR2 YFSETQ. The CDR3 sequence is CASSLQGIQETQYL. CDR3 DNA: TGCGCCAGCAGCTTGCAGGGGATCCAAGAGACCCAGTACTTA.

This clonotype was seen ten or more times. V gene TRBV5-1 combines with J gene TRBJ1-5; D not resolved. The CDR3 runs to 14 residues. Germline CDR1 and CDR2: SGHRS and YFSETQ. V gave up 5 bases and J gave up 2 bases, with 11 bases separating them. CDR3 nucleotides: TGCGCCAGCAGGGAGGGTCCGGGCAATCAGCCCCAGCATTTT. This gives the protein CASREGPGNQPQHF.

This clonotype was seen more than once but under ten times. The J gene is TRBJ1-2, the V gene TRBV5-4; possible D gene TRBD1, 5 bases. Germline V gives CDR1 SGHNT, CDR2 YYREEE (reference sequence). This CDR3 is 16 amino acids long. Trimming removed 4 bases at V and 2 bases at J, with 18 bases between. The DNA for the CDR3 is TGTGCCAGCAGCCCGCCGACAGCCGGGGAGAACTATGGCTACACCTTC. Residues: CASSPPTAGENYGYTF.

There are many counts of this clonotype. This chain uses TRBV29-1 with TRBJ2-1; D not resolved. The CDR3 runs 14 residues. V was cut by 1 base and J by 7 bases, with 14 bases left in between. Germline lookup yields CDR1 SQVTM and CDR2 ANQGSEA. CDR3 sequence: CSVEGASSRNEQFF. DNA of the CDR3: TGCAGCGTTGAAGGGGCCTCATCCAGGAATGAGCAGTTCTTC.

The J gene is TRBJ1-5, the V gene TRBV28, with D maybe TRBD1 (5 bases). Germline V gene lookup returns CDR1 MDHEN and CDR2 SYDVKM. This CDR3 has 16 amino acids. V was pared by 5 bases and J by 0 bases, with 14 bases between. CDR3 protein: CASSPQDKYSNQPQHF. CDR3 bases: TGTGCCAGCAGTCCCCAGGACAAATATAGCAATCAGCCCCAGCATTTT.

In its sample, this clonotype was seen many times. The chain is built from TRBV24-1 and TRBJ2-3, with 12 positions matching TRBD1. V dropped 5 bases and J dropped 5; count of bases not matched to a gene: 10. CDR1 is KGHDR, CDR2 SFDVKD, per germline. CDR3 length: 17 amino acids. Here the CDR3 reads CATSALRDRGLEDTQYF. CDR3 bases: TGTGCCACCAGTGCCCTCAGGGACAGGGGGCTTGAAGATACGCAGTATTTT.

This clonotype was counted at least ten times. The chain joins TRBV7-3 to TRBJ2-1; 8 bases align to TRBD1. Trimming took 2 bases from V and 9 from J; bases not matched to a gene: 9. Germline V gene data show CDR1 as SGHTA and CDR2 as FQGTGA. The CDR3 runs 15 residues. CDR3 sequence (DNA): TGTGCCAGCAGCTTAGGAACAGGGGGTTGGGGTGAGCAGTTCTTC. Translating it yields CASSLGTGGWGEQFF.

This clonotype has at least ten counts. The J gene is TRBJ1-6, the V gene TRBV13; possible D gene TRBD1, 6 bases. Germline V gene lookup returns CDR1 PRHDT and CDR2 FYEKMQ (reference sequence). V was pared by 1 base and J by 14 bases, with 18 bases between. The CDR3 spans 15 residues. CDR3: CASSLEGDGKNSLHF. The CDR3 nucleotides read TGTGCCAGCAGCTTAGAGGGGGACGGGAAGAACTCCCTCCACTTT.

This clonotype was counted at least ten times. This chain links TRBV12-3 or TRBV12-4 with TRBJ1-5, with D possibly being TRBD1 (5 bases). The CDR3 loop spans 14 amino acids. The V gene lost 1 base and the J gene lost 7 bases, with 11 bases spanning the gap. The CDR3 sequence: CASSLGQGEQPQHF. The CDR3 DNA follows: TGTGCCAGCAGTTTAGGGCAGGGTGAGCAGCCCCAGCATTTT.

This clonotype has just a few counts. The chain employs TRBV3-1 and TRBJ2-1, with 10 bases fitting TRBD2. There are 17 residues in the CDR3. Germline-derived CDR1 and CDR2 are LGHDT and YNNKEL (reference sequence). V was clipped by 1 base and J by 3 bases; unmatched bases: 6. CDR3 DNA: TGTGCCAGCAGCCAAGGGCCAGCGGGAGGGGTCTACAATGAGCAGTTCTTC. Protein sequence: CASSQGPAGGVYNEQFF.

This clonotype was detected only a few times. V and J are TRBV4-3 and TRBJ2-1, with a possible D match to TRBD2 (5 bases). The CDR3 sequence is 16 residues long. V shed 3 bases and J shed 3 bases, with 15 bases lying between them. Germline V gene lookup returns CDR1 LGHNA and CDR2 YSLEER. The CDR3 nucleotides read TGCGCCAGCAGCCAGGAGCGGAGAGGGTACTACAATGAGCAGTTCTTC. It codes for CASSQERRGYYNEQFF.

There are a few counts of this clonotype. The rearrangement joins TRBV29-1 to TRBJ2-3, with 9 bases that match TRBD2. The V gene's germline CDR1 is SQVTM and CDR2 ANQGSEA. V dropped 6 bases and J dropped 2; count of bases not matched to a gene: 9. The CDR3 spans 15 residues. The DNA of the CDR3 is TGCAGCGTCGCGGGGGGGCAGAGGCCCACAGATACGCAGTATTTT. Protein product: CSVAGGQRPTDTQYF.

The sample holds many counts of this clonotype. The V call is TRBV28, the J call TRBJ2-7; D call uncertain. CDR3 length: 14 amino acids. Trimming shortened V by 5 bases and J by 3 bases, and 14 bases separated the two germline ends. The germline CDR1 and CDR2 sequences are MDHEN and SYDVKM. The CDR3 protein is CASSPLDGHYEQYF. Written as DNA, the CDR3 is TGTGCCAGCAGTCCCCTGGACGGGCACTACGAGCAGTACTTC.

The chain's CDR3 is CATRTSRSGNTIYF. CDR3 bases: TGTGCCACCAGGACAAGTCGCTCTGGAAACACCATATATTTT. The genes are TRBV12-3 or TRBV12-4 and TRBJ1-3; the D gene is possibly TRBD1 (5 bases). Trimming removed 10 bases from V and 0 bases from J, with 13 bases in between. CDR3 length: 14 amino acids.

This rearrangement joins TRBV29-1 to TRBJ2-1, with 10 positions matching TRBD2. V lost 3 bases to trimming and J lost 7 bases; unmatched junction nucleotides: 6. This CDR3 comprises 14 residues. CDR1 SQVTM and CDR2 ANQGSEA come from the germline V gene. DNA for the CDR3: TGCAGCGTTGAGCTAGCGGGAGCCGGGAATGAGCAGTTCTTC. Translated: CSVELAGAGNEQFF.

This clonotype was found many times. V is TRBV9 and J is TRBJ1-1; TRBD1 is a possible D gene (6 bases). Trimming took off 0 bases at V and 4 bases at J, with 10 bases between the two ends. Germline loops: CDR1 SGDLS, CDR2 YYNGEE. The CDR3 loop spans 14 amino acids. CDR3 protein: CASSVGEGVTEAFF. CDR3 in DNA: TGTGCCAGCAGCGTAGGGGAGGGGGTCACTGAAGCTTTCTTT.

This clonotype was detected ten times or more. The DNA of the CDR3 is TGCAGCGCGGATCGGACAGGGGCGGGCTACGAGCAGTACTTC. This translates into CSADRTGAGYEQYF. The chain is built from TRBV29-1 and TRBJ2-7, with TRBD1 matching 9 bases. The V gene's germline CDR1 is SQVTM and CDR2 ANQGSEA. The trim removed 7 bases at V and 3 bases at J, leaving 10 bases unmatched. The CDR3 covers 14 residues.

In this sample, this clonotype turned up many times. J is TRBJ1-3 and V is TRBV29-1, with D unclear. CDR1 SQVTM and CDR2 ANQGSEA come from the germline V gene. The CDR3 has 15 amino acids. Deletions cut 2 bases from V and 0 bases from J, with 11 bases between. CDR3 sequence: CSVELFGSSGNTIYF. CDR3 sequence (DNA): TGCAGCGTTGAATTATTTGGCAGCTCTGGAAACACCATATATTTT.

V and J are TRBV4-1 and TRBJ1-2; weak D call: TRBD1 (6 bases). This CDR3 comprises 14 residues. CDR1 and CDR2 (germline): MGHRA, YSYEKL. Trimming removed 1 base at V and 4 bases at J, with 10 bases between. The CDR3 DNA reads TGCGCCAGCAGCCAAGCAGGGGCGATCTATGGCTACACCTTC. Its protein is CASSQAGAIYGYTF.

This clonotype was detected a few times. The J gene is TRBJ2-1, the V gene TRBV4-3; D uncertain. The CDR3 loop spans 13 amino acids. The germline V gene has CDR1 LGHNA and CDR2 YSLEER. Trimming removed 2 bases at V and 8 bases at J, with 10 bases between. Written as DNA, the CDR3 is TGCGCCAGCAGCCAAACGGACGGGTATGAGCAGTTCTTC. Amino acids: CASSQTDGYEQFF.

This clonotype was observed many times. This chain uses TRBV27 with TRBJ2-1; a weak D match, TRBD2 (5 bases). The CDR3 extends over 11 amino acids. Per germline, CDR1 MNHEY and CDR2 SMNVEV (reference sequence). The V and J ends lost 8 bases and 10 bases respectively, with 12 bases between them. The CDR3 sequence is CASVEGSEQFF. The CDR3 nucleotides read TGTGCCAGCGTAGAGGGCTCGGAGCAGTTCTTC.

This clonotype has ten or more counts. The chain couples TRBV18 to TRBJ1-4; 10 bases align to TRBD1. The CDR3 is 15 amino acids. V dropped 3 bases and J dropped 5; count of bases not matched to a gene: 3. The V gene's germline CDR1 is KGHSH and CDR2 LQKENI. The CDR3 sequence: CASSPGTGANEKLFF. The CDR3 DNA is TGTGCCAGCTCACCTGGGACAGGGGCGAATGAAAAACTGTTTTTT. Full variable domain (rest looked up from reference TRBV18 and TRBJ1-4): NAGVMQNPRHLVRRRGQEARLRCSPMKGHSHVYWYRQLPEEGLKFMVYLQKENIIDESGMPKERFSAEFPKEGPSILRIQQVVRGDSAAYFCASSPGTGANEKLFFGSGTQLSVL.

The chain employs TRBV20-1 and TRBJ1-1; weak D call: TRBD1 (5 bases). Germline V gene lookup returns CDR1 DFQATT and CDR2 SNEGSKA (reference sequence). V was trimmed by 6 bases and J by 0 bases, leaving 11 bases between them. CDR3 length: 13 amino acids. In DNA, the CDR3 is TGCAGTGCCGGTCGACAGTTGAACACTGAAGCTTTCTTT. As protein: CSAGRQLNTEAFF.

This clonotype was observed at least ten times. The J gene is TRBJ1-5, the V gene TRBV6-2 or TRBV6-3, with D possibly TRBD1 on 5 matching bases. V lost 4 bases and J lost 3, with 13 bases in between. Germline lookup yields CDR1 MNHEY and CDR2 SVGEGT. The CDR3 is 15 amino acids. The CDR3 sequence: CASSSRDGLNQPQHF. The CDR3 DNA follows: TGTGCCAGCAGTTCCCGGGACGGCCTCAATCAGCCCCAGCATTTT.

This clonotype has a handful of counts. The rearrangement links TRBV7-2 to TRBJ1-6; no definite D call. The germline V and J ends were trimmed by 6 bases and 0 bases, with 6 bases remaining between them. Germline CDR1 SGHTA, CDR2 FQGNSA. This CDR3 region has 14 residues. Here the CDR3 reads CASRSGSYNSPLHF. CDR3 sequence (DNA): TGTGCCAGCAGATCCGGCTCCTATAATTCACCCCTCCACTTT.

The CDR3 here is CASTPDVRDNEQFF. The CDR3 DNA is TGTGCCAGTACCCCGGACGTGAGGGACAATGAGCAGTTCTTC. The chain has TRBV19 and TRBJ2-1; D possibly corresponds to TRBD2 (5 bases). Germline CDR1 is LNHDA and CDR2 is SQIVND (reference sequence). This CDR3 spans 14 amino acids. Trimming took 7 bases from V and 5 from J, leaving 15 bases between them.

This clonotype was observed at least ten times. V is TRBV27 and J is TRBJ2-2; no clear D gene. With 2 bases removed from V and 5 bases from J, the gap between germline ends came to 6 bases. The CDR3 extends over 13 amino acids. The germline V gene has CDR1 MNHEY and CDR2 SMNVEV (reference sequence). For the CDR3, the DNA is TGTGCCAGCAGTTTAGGTCAGACCGGGGAGCTGTTTTTT. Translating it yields CASSLGQTGELFF.

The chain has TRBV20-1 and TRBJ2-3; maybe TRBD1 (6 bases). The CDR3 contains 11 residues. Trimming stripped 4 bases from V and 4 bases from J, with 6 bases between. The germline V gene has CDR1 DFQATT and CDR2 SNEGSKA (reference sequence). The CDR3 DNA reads TGCAGTGCTAACAGGGCAGATACGCAGTATTTT. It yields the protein CSANRADTQYF.